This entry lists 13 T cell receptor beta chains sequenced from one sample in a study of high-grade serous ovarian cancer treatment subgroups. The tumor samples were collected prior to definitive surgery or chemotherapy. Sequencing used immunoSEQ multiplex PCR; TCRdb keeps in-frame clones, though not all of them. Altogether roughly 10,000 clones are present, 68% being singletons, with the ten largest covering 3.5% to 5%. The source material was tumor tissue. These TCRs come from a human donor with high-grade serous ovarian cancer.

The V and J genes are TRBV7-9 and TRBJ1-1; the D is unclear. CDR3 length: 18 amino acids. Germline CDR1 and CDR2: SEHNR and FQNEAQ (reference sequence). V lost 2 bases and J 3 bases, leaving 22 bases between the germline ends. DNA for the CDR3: TGTGCCAGCAGCTTATCCAGTTTTAACAGTGTCTATTACACTGAAGCTTTCTTT. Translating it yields CASSLSSFNSVYYTEAFF.

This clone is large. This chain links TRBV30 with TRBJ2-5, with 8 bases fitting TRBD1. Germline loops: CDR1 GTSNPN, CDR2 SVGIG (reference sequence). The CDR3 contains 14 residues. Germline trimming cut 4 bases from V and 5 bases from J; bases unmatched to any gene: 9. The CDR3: CAWKDTGGRETQYF. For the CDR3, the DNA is TGTGCCTGGAAGGACACAGGGGGAAGGGAGACCCAGTACTTC.

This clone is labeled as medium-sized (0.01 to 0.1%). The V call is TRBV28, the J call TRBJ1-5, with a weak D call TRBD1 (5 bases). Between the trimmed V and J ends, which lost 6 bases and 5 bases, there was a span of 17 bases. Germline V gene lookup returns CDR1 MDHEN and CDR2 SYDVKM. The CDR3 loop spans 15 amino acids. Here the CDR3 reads CASSQELGRYQPQHF. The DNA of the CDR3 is TGTGCCAGCAGCCAAGAGCTGGGACGGTATCAGCCCCAGCATTTT. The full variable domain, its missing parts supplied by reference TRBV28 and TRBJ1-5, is DVKVTQSSRYLVKRTGEKVFLECVQDMDHENMFWYRQDPGLGLRLIYFSYDVKMKEKGDIPEGYSVSREKKERFSLILESASTNQTSMYLCASSQELGRYQPQHFGDGTRLSIL.

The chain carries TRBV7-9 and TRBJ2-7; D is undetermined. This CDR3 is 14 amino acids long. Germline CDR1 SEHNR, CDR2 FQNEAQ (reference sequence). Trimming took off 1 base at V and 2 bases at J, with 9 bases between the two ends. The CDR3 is CASSLGERAYEQYF. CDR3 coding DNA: TGTGCCAGCAGCTTAGGTGAAAGAGCCTACGAGCAGTACTTC. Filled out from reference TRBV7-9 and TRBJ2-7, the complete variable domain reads DTGVSQNPRHKITKRGQNVTFRCDPISEHNRLYWYRQTLGQGPEFLTYFQNEAQLEKSRLLSDRFSAERPKGSFSTLEIQRTEQGDSAMYLCASSLGERAYEQYFGPGTRLTVT.

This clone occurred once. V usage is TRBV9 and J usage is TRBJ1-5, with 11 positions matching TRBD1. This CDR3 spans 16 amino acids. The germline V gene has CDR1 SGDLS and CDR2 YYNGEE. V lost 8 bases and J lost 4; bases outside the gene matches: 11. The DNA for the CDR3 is TGTGCCAGTGATCGTCGGACAGGGGGCAATAATCAGCCCCAGCATTTT. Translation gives CASDRRTGGNNQPQHF.

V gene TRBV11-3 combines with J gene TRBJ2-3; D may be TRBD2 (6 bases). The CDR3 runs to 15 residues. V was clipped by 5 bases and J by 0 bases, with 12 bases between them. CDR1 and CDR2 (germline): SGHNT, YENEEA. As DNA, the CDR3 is TGTGCCAGCAGCCAAGGAGGGACTAGCACAGATACGCAGTATTTT. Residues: CASSQGGTSTDTQYF.

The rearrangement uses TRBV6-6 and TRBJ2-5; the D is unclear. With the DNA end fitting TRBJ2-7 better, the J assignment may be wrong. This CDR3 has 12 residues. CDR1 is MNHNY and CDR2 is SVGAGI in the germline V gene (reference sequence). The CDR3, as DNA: TGTGCCAGCAGTTCGTACTCCTACGAGCAGTACTTC. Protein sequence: CASSSYSYEQYF.

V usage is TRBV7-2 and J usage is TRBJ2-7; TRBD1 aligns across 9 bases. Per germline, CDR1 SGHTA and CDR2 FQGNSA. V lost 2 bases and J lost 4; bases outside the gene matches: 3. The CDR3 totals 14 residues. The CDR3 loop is CASSLSGQGYEQYF. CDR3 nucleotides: TGTGCCAGCAGCTTAAGTGGACAGGGGTACGAGCAGTACTTC.

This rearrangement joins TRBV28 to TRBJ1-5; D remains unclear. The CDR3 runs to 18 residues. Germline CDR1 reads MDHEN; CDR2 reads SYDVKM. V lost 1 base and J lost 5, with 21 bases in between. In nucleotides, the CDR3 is TGTGCCAGCAGTTTATCTTTAGGTCTCGGGTCGCTCGATCAGCCCCAGCATTTT. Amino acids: CASSLSLGLGSLDQPQHF.

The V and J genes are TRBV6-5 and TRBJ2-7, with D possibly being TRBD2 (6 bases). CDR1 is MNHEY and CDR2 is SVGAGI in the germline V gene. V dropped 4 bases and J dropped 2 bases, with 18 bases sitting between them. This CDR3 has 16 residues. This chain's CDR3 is CASSFTTGTPTYEQYF. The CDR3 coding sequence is TGTGCCAGCAGTTTCACCACCGGGACTCCGACCTACGAGCAGTACTTC.

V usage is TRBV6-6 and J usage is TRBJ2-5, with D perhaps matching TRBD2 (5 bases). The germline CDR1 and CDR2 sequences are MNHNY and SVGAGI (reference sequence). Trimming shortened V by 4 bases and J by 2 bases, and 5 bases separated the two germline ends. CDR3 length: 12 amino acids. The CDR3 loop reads CASSWEQETQYF. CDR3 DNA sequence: TGTGCCAGCAGTTGGGAGCAAGAGACCCAGTACTTC.

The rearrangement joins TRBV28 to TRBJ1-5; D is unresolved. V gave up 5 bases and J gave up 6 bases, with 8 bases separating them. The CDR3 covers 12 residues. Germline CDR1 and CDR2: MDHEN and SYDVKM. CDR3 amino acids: CASSQGTQPQHF. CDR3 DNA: TGTGCCAGCAGTCAAGGAACTCAGCCCCAGCATTTT.

CDR3 protein: CASSTPGLAGGKETQYF. CDR3 nucleotide sequence: TGTGCCAGCTCTACACCGGGACTAGCGGGAGGGAAAGAGACCCAGTACTTC. The chain carries TRBV9 and TRBJ2-5; 16 nucleotides align to TRBD2. The CDR3 totals 17 residues. With V trimmed by 7 bases and J by 3 bases, 9 bases remained unmatched. Per germline, CDR1 SGDLS and CDR2 YYNGEE.